This is a list of T cell receptor beta chains from one sample in a study of cytomegalovirus exposure and HLA in healthy donors. The data were produced by immunoSEQ multiplex PCR, yet TCRdb's version contains in-frame clones alone and is incomplete. The sample lists approximately 200,000 clones; about 93% were seen once. Sequencing used PBMCs. The receptors were sampled from a young woman in good health and CMV-seronegative. CDR3s include the opening cysteine and the closing phenylalanine or tryptophan. D genes are given only for firm matches. Expanded clones get a size class; other rows say once, few or many, or leave the size out.

D: .
size: .
length: 14
J: TRBJ2-7
V: TRBV6-5
CDR3: CASSGSSGGYEQYF
DNA: TGTGCCAGCAGTGGGTCGTCTGGCGGCTACGAGCAGTACTTC

D: .
size: .
length: 14
J: TRBJ1-2
V: TRBV10-2
CDR3: CASGAVGADYGYTF
DNA: TGCGCCAGCGGTGCCGTGGGGGCTGACTATGGCTACACCTTC

D: TRBD2
size: .
length: 14
J: TRBJ2-5
V: TRBV11-3
CDR3: CASSPTSGAETQYF
DNA: TGTGCCAGCAGCCCTACTAGCGGTGCGGAGACCCAGTACTTC

D: .
size: .
length: 15
J: TRBJ2-1
V: TRBV19
CDR3: CASAPRLTTLGEQFF
DNA: TGTGCCAGCGCACCTCGGTTGACTACCCTTGGTGAGCAGTTCTTC

D: .
size: .
length: 11
J: TRBJ2-1
V: TRBV6-1
CDR3: CASSGSGEQFF
DNA: TGTGCCAGCAGTGGCAGTGGTGAGCAGTTCTTC

D: .
size: .
length: 13
J: TRBJ1-2
V: TRBV6-1
CDR3: CASNPGVGYGYTF
DNA: TGTGCCAGCAACCCGGGAGTGGGCTATGGCTACACCTTC

D: .
size: .
length: 14
J: TRBJ1-4
V: TRBV27
CDR3: CASSFAWRNEKLFF
DNA: TGTGCCAGCAGTTTTGCCTGGAGGAATGAAAAACTGTTTTTT

D: TRBD2
size: .
length: 14
J: TRBJ2-5
V: TRBV6-5
CDR3: CASSYLTSKETQYF
DNA: TGTGCCAGCAGTTACTTGACTAGCAAAGAGACCCAGTACTTC

D: TRBD1
size: .
length: 13
J: TRBJ2-1
V: TRBV19
CDR3: CASSEAGGSEQFF
DNA: TGTGCCAGTAGCGAAGCAGGGGGTAGTGAGCAGTTCTTC

D: .
size: .
length: 12
J: TRBJ2-7
V: TRBV28
CDR3: CASTTSSYEQYF
DNA: TGTGCCAGCACCACATCCTCCTACGAGCAGTACTTC

D: .
size: .
length: 13
J: TRBJ1-4
V: TRBV6-1
CDR3: CASDVAPGEKLFF
DNA: TGTGCCAGCGATGTGGCACCGGGTGAAAAACTGTTTTTT

D: .
size: .
length: 18
J: TRBJ1-6
V: TRBV5-1
CDR3: CASSLLNRQVGYNSPLHF
DNA: TGCGCCAGCAGCCTACTAAACCGACAGGTTGGATATAATTCACCCCTCCACTTT

D: .
size: .
length: 13
J: TRBJ2-5
V: TRBV28
CDR3: CASSQDLSWTQYF
DNA: TGTGCCAGCAGTCAGGACTTATCATGGACCCAGTACTTC

D: .
size: .
length: 19
J: TRBJ2-6
V: TRBV7-2
CDR3: CASSLDYGGGLSGANVLTF
DNA: TGTGCCAGCAGCTTAGACTACGGCGGGGGCCTCTCTGGGGCCAACGTCCTGACTTTC

D: TRBD2
size: .
length: 13
J: TRBJ2-3
V: TRBV29-1
CDR3: CSGAGGGTDTQYF
DNA: TGCAGCGGGGCGGGAGGCGGCACAGATACGCAGTATTTT

D: TRBD2
size: .
length: 15
J: TRBJ2-7
V: TRBV6-5
CDR3: CASSPTSGGLYEQYF
DNA: TGTGCCAGCAGCCCGACTAGCGGGGGCCTCTACGAGCAGTACTTC

D: .
size: .
length: 13
J: TRBJ2-2
V: TRBV30
CDR3: CAWSVKLTGELFF
DNA: TGTGCCTGGAGTGTAAAGCTAACCGGGGAGCTGTTTTTT

D: .
size: .
length: 14
J: TRBJ1-5
V: TRBV30
CDR3: CAWSVGGGIQPQHF
DNA: TGTGCCTGGAGTGTCGGTGGGGGCATTCAGCCCCAGCATTTT

D: TRBD2
size: .
length: 18
J: TRBJ2-3
V: TRBV10-3
CDR3: CAISEGGLAGVGTDTQYF
DNA: TGTGCCATCAGTGAGGGGGGACTAGCGGGAGTGGGGACAGATACGCAGTATTTT

D: .
size: .
length: 14
J: TRBJ1-1
V: TRBV6-1
CDR3: CASSERPEITEAFF
DNA: TGTGCCAGCAGTGAGAGACCGGAGATCACTGAAGCTTTCTTT

D: .
size: .
length: 16
J: TRBJ1-1
V: TRBV5-1
CDR3: CASSPQGGQRNTEAFF
DNA: TGCGCCAGCAGCCCCCAGGGTGGGCAGAGAAACACTGAAGCTTTCTTT

D: TRBD2
size: once
length: 19
J: TRBJ2-7
V: TRBV10-3
CDR3: CAISINPRTSGVRSYEQYF
DNA: TGTGCCATCAGTATCAACCCAAGGACTAGCGGGGTGCGTTCCTACGAGCAGTACTTC

D: TRBD1
size: .
length: 13
J: TRBJ2-4
V: TRBV4-1
CDR3: CASSQDETQGAIF
DNA: TGCGCCAGCAGCCAAGATGAAACCCAGGGGGCGATTTTC

D: TRBD2
size: .
length: 17
J: TRBJ2-7
V: TRBV7-6
CDR3: CASSLGPQGLAGYEQYF
DNA: TGTGCCAGCAGCTTAGGACCCCAGGGACTAGCGGGCTACGAGCAGTACTTC

D: .
size: .
length: 20
J: TRBJ1-3
V: TRBV27
CDR3: CASSRLLGAAGLGSGNTIYF
DNA: TGTGCCAGCAGCCGTTTACTTGGGGCAGCGGGATTAGGCTCTGGAAACACCATATATTTT

D: TRBD2
size: .
length: 17
J: TRBJ2-5
V: TRBV6-1
CDR3: CASSEVPAGGLGQTQYF
DNA: TGTGCCAGCAGTGAAGTCCCAGCGGGGGGCCTCGGCCAGACCCAGTACTTC

D: TRBD1
size: .
length: 15
J: TRBJ1-2
V: TRBV7-2
CDR3: CASSSYRGEIYGYTF
DNA: TGTGCCAGCAGCTCCTACAGGGGAGAGATCTATGGCTACACCTTC

D: .
size: .
length: 13
J: TRBJ2-2
V: TRBV29-1
CDR3: CSVVSGDTGELFF
DNA: TGCAGCGTTGTATCAGGGGACACCGGGGAGCTGTTTTTT

D: TRBD1
size: .
length: 14
J: TRBJ1-1
V: TRBV19
CDR3: CASSWDRRHTEAFF
DNA: TGTGCCAGTAGTTGGGACAGGCGACACACTGAAGCTTTCTTT

D: .
size: .
length: 12
J: TRBJ1-1
V: TRBV25-1
CDR3: CASSGAPTEAFF
DNA: TGTGCCAGCAGTGGGGCACCCACTGAAGCTTTCTTT

D: TRBD2
size: .
length: 17
J: TRBJ2-7
V: TRBV11-2
CDR3: CASSLAGGGGRGYEQYF
DNA: TGTGCCAGCAGCTTAGCCGGGGGAGGCGGGAGGGGTTACGAGCAGTACTTC

D: .
size: .
length: 15
J: TRBJ2-3
V: TRBV7-3
CDR3: CASSLPSGSTDTQYF
DNA: TGTGCCAGCAGCTTACCGAGCGGTAGCACAGATACGCAGTATTTT

D: .
size: .
length: 13
J: TRBJ1-1
V: TRBV10-1
CDR3: CASSGARNTEAFF
DNA: TGCGCCAGCAGTGGAGCGAGGAACACTGAAGCTTTCTTT

D: TRBD1
size: .
length: 11
J: TRBJ1-1
V: TRBV2
CDR3: CASKGQEEAFF
DNA: TGTGCCAGCAAAGGACAGGAAGAAGCTTTCTTT

D: .
size: .
length: 15
J: TRBJ1-1
V: TRBV27
CDR3: CASSSSQSFPAEAFF
DNA: TGTGCCAGCAGTTCTTCTCAGTCGTTTCCTGCTGAAGCTTTCTTT

D: TRBD2
size: few
length: 14
J: TRBJ2-5
V: TRBV28
CDR3: CASSIAAGGETQYF
DNA: TGTGCCAGCAGCATCGCAGCGGGAGGGGAGACCCAGTACTTC

D: .
size: .
length: 17
J: TRBJ1-5
V: TRBV30
CDR3: CAWSERGMDYSNQPQHF
DNA: TGTGCCTGGAGCGAGCGCGGCATGGATTATAGCAATCAGCCCCAGCATTTT

D: .
size: .
length: 15
J: TRBJ1-5
V: TRBV27
CDR3: CASSFLPGQGQPQHF
DNA: TGTGCCAGCAGTTTCCTCCCGGGTCAGGGTCAGCCCCAGCATTTT

D: TRBD2
size: .
length: 15
J: TRBJ2-1
V: TRBV5-1
CDR3: CASSLVSGSYNEQFF
DNA: TGCGCCAGCAGCTTGGTTAGCGGGAGCTACAATGAGCAGTTCTTC

D: .
size: .
length: 15
J: TRBJ2-5
V: TRBV9
CDR3: CASSVAGWNQETQYF
DNA: TGTGCCAGCAGCGTAGCGGGGTGGAACCAAGAGACCCAGTACTTC

D: TRBD1
size: .
length: 13
J: TRBJ1-2
V: TRBV6-6
CDR3: CASSMTGPYGYTF
DNA: TGTGCCAGCAGCATGACAGGGCCCTATGGCTACACCTTC

D: TRBD1
size: .
length: 14
J: TRBJ2-7
V: TRBV6-1
CDR3: CASSGRGQGYEQYF
DNA: TGTGCCAGCAGTGGTAGGGGACAGGGCTACGAGCAGTACTTC

D: TRBD2
size: .
length: 14
J: TRBJ2-7
V: TRBV6-1
CDR3: CASSLSGTTYEQYF
DNA: TGTGCCAGCTCACTTAGCGGGACCACCTACGAGCAGTACTTC

D: TRBD2
size: .
length: 16
J: TRBJ2-3
V: TRBV29-1
CDR3: CSVGSVTSGSTDTQYF
DNA: TGCAGCGTTGGTTCGGTGACTAGCGGGAGCACAGATACGCAGTATTTT

D: .
size: .
length: 17
J: TRBJ2-5
V: TRBV9
CDR3: CASSANLGATPGETQYF
DNA: TGTGCCAGCAGCGCGAACTTGGGAGCCACCCCGGGGGAGACCCAGTACTTC

D: TRBD2
size: once
length: 15
J: TRBJ2-5
V: TRBV6-6
CDR3: CASSYWGLAEETQYF
DNA: TGTGCCAGCAGTTACTGGGGACTAGCGGAAGAGACCCAGTACTTC

D: .
size: .
length: 16
J: TRBJ1-5
V: TRBV19
CDR3: CASSGAAQRGTQPQHF
DNA: TGTGCCTCCTCCGGGGCAGCTCAACGGGGGACTCAGCCCCAGCATTTT

D: .
size: .
length: 14
J: TRBJ2-1
V: TRBV5-1
CDR3: CASSLVQGWNEQFF
DNA: TGCGCCAGCAGCTTGGTTCAGGGTTGGAATGAGCAGTTCTTC

D: .
size: .
length: 14
J: TRBJ2-7
V: TRBV5-8
CDR3: CASSSRGLLHEQYF
DNA: TGTGCCAGCAGTTCCCGGGGGTTGCTGCATGAGCAGTACTTC

D: TRBD1
size: .
length: 14
J: TRBJ2-5
V: TRBV28
CDR3: CASRRQGGLETQYF
DNA: TGTGCCAGCAGACGACAGGGGGGGTTAGAGACCCAGTACTTC

D: TRBD2
size: .
length: 13
J: TRBJ2-4
V: TRBV6-1
CDR3: CASATSGQNIQYF
DNA: TGTGCCAGTGCGACTAGCGGCCAAAACATTCAGTACTTC

D: TRBD2
size: .
length: 14
J: TRBJ2-3
V: TRBV2
CDR3: CASDSGRGTDTQYF
DNA: TGTGCCAGCGACAGCGGGAGGGGAACAGATACGCAGTATTTT

D: TRBD2
size: .
length: 18
J: TRBJ2-7
V: TRBV4-2
CDR3: CASSQGLFGSGTSYEQYF
DNA: TGTGCCAGCAGCCAAGGCCTCTTTGGAAGCGGGACCTCCTACGAGCAGTACTTC

D: TRBD2
size: .
length: 15
J: TRBJ2-7
V: TRBV7-2
CDR3: CASSLVSGGDYEQYF
DNA: TGTGCCAGCAGCTTAGTGAGCGGGGGCGACTACGAGCAGTACTTC

D: .
size: .
length: 14
J: TRBJ1-2
V: TRBV29-1
CDR3: CSVEKQKGAYGYTF
DNA: TGCAGCGTTGAAAAACAGAAAGGGGCCTATGGCTACACCTTC